These 9 T cell receptor beta chains came from one sample sequenced in a study of blood T cells in healthy people across ages. A second roughly 6 to 12 cycle PCR used barcoded and J-beta primers. Via MiXCR, TCRdb re-called the 5' RACE reads, giving one row per CDR3 protein. The sample consists of more than 1,400,000 distinct CDR3 sequences, about 40% of them appearing once. The specimen was blood. The receptor set was obtained from a woman aged 18-35 years in good health.

The chain has TRBV4-1 and TRBJ2-1, with 9 bases identical to TRBD1. Germline values: CDR1 MGHRA, CDR2 YSYEKL. J gave up 5 bases and V 4 bases, and 6 bases lay outside the gene matches. The CDR3 loop spans 15 amino acids. The CDR3 loop reads CASSRPGQGHNEQFF. CDR3 DNA sequence: TGCGCCAGCAGCCGCCCGGGACAGGGCCACAATGAGCAGTTCTTC.

The chain couples TRBV11-2 to TRBJ2-1; 8 bases align to TRBD1. Germline values: CDR1 SGHAT, CDR2 FQNNGV. The junction had 4 bases not matched to a gene; V was cut back by 4 bases and J by 2 bases. The CDR3 runs to 15 residues. DNA of the CDR3: TGTGCCAGCAGCTCTATCAGGGGGCCCTACAATGAGCAGTTCTTC. Translating it yields CASSSIRGPYNEQFF.

The chain carries TRBV20-1 and TRBJ2-4, with 9 nucleotides matching TRBD2. Germline CDR1 DFQATT, CDR2 SNEGSKA (reference sequence). Trimming took 6 bases from V and 13 from J; bases not matched to a gene: 16. The CDR3 length is 14 residues. CDR3 region: CSATLAGGDWEQYF. Here the CDR3 DNA reads TGCAGTGCCACACTAGCGGGCGGGGACTGGGAGCAGTACTTC.

This clonotype was seen only once. This sequence joins TRBV3-1 and TRBJ2-4, with 7 positions matching TRBD2. Near its end, the DNA agrees better with TRBJ2-7, so the J call may be wrong. Germline CDR1 LGHDT, CDR2 YNNKEL (reference sequence). This CDR3 region has 14 residues. CDR3 nucleotide sequence: TGTGCCAGCAGCCAAGCTAGCGGCCCCTACGAGCAGTACTTC. This gives the protein CASSQASGPYEQYF.

This clonotype appeared a few times. The rearrangement uses TRBV10-3 and TRBJ1-5, with D hard to call. From germline, CDR1 is ENHRY and CDR2 SYGVKD. The CDR3 extends over 12 amino acids. V was trimmed by 0 bases and J by 13 bases, leaving 10 bases between them. CDR3 in DNA: TGTGCCATCAGTGAGTCTCAGGATGGGCAGCATTTT. Its protein is CAISESQDGQHF.

This chain links TRBV4-1 with TRBJ2-7, with 7 bases that match TRBD1. CDR3 length equals 15 residues. Germline CDR1 and CDR2: MGHRA and YSYEKL. V lost 2 bases and J lost 3; bases outside the gene matches: 7. CDR3 amino acids: CASSQPGQTLYEQYF. In nucleotides, the CDR3 is TGCGCCAGCAGCCAACCGGGACAGACCCTCTACGAGCAGTACTTC.

V and J are TRBV10-2 and TRBJ2-1; D call uncertain. Germline values: CDR1 WSHSY, CDR2 SAAADI. The CDR3 consists of 16 residues. Trimming cost V 0 bases and J 0 bases, with 9 bases left between them. The CDR3, as DNA: TGCGCCAGCAGTGAGTCGACGAGAAGCTCCTACAATGAGCAGTTCTTC. Amino acids: CASSESTRSSYNEQFF.

The table lists this clonotype with many counts. This chain connects TRBV12-3 or TRBV12-4 to TRBJ1-2; 9 positions match TRBD1. V dropped 8 bases and J dropped 5; count of bases not matched to a gene: 0. The CDR3 has 11 amino acids. The DNA of the CDR3 is TGTGCCAGCGGGACAGGGTATGGCTACACCTTC. It encodes CASGTGYGYTF.

The V and J genes are TRBV29-1 and TRBJ2-3; D possibly corresponds to TRBD1 (5 bases). This CDR3 contains 14 residues. Trimming stripped 5 bases from V and 0 bases from J, with 12 bases between. The germline V gene has CDR1 SQVTM and CDR2 ANQGSEA. CDR3 in DNA: TGCAGCGTTCCAAAGGGGTTAAGCACAGATACGCAGTATTTT. As protein: CSVPKGLSTDTQYF.